Below, one T cell receptor beta chain is given with its context. Authors' processing steps: The assay estimated nucleated cells by amplifying reference gene primers. Sequencing was performed with immunoSEQ multiplex PCR; in TCRdb, only in-frame clones are kept and a portion is missing. D and trimming were read from the DNA, whereas the V and J calls and clone size are those reported in that table. The data show around 250,000 clones, around 86% seen once. Trimming removed 4 bases at V and 0 bases at J, with 15 bases between. The CDR3 is 16 residues long. From germline, CDR1 is LNHDA and CDR2 SQIVND (reference sequence). The data were taken from a study of blood T cell repertoires in COVID-19. Overall study: COVID-19 samples from acute and convalescent phases originated in the United States, Italy and Spain.

This TCR was sampled from a woman aged 55-75 years who had recovered from COVID-19. The chain joins TRBV19 to TRBJ1-1; D call uncertain. Source material: peripheral blood. This CDR3 reads CASSKGGPRLNTEAFF. CDR3 nucleotide sequence: TGTGCCAGTAGTAAGGGAGGGCCTCGTCTGAACACTGAAGCTTTCTTT. The full variable domain, in which reference TRBV19 and TRBJ1-1 provide the parts outside the CDR3, is DGGITQSPKYLFRKEGQNVTLSCEQNLNHDAMYWYRQDPGQGLRLIYYSQIVNDFQKGDIAEGYSVSREKKESFPLTVTSAQKNPTAFYLCASSKGGPRLNTEAFFGQGTRLTVV.